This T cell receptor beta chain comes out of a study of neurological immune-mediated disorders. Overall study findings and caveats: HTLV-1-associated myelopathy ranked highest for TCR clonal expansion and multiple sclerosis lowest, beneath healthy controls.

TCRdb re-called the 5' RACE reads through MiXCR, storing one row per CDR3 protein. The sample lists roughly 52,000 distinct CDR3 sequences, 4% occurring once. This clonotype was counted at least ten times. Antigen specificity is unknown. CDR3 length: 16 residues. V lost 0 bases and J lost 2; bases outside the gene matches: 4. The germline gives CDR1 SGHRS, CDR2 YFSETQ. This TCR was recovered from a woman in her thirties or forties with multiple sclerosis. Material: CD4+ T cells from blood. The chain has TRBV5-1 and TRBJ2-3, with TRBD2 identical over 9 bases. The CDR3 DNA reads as TGCGCCAGCAGCTTGGTCGGCGGGGGGGTCACAGATACGCAGTATTTT. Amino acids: CASSLVGGGVTDTQYF.